The 26 T cell receptor beta chains below all came from one sample that was sequenced in a study of T cell responses to AZD1222 COVID-19 vaccine. Sequenced by immunoSEQ multiplex PCR; TCRdb stores in-frame clones only, minus some. The sample contains 180,000 or so clones, less than 95% of which appear only once. The specimen was peripheral blood, collected on day 0 of AZD1222 vaccination. The receptors were gathered from an adult in good health.

V usage is TRBV9 and J usage is TRBJ2-2; D is perhaps TRBD2 (6 bases). V lost 5 bases and J lost 4, with 12 bases in between. Germline loops: CDR1 SGDLS, CDR2 YYNGEE. The CDR3 is 14 residues long. The CDR3 sequence is CASRLTSSTGELFF. In nucleotides, the CDR3 is TGTGCCAGCAGGCTGACTAGTTCCACCGGGGAGCTGTTTTTT. Full variable domain (missing parts from reference TRBV9 and TRBJ2-2): DSGVTQTPKHLITATGQRVTLRCSPRSGDLSVYWYQQSLDQGLQFLIQYYNGEERAKGNILERFSAQQFPDLHSELNLSSLELGDSALYFCASRLTSSTGELFFGEGSRLTVL.

The rearrangement uses TRBV11-2 and TRBJ2-1; D is ambiguous. V gave up 4 bases and J gave up 9 bases, with 13 bases separating them. CDR1 and CDR2 from the germline V gene are SGHAT and FQNNGV. This CDR3 spans 13 amino acids. This chain's CDR3 is CASSSLRAGEQFF. For the CDR3, the DNA is TGTGCCAGCAGCTCCTTAAGGGCTGGTGAGCAGTTCTTC. Full variable domain (outside the CDR3, taken from reference TRBV11-2 and TRBJ2-1): EAGVAQSPRYKIIEKRQSVAFWCNPISGHATLYWYQQILGQGPKLLIQFQNNGVVDDSQLPKDRFSAERLKGVDSTLKIQPAKLEDSAVYLCASSSLRAGEQFFGPGTRLTVL.

V usage is TRBV21-1 and J usage is TRBJ1-1. TRBV21-1 is annotated as a pseudogene. The CDR3 totals 15 residues. CDR3 in DNA: TGTGCCAGCAGCAAAGAGGCTGGGAGTAACACTGAAGCTTTCTTT. Its translation is CASSKEAGSNTEAFF.

The chain carries TRBV10-3 and TRBJ1-1; the D gene is possibly TRBD1 (6 bases). From germline, CDR1 is ENHRY and CDR2 SYGVKD. V gave up 6 bases and J gave up 3 bases, with 17 bases separating them. The CDR3 extends over 15 amino acids. As DNA, the CDR3 is TGTGCCATCAGGCCTCAGGGAAAGGGGGACACTGAAGCTTTCTTT. Amino acid sequence: CAIRPQGKGDTEAFF.

The gene calls are TRBV29-1 and TRBJ1-2, with a tentative D call TRBD1 (6 bases). This CDR3 region has 15 residues. The germline V and J ends were trimmed by 0 bases and 2 bases, with 13 bases remaining between them. CDR1 is SQVTM and CDR2 is ANQGSEA in the germline V gene. The CDR3 DNA reads TGCAGCGTTGAAGAGGCGGCAGGGGTAAACTATGGCTACACCTTC. It is translated as CSVEEAAGVNYGYTF.

The rearrangement joins TRBV5-1 to TRBJ2-2; perhaps TRBD1 as D (6 bases). The CDR3 spans 17 residues. Germline values: CDR1 SGHRS, CDR2 YFSETQ. V gave up 2 bases and J gave up 5 bases, with 19 bases separating them. CDR3 sequence: CASSLQGAQGRTGELFF. In DNA form, the CDR3 reads TGCGCCAGCAGCTTACAGGGTGCCCAAGGAAGGACCGGGGAGCTGTTTTTT.

This chain links TRBV9 with TRBJ1-5; D ambiguous. There are 14 residues in the CDR3. V shed 0 bases and J shed 9 bases, with 13 bases lying between them. CDR1 is SGDLS, CDR2 YYNGEE, per germline. The CDR3 sequence: CASSVGWASGPQHF. The CDR3 DNA reads as TGTGCCAGCAGCGTAGGTTGGGCCTCCGGGCCCCAGCATTTT.

The chain joins TRBV5-4 to TRBJ2-7; weak D call: TRBD2 (5 bases). V was shortened by 3 bases and J by 2 bases, with 12 bases between the two germline ends. CDR3 length equals 14 residues. CDR1 and CDR2 from the germline V gene are SGHNT and YYREEE (reference sequence). The CDR3 bases are TGTGCCAGCAGCTCAGGACTCCAGACCTACGAGCAGTACTTC. Translated: CASSSGLQTYEQYF.

The chain uses TRBV4-1 and TRBJ2-1, with D possibly being TRBD1 (5 bases). Germline V gives CDR1 MGHRA, CDR2 YSYEKL. Trimming pared 0 bases from V and 8 bases from J, leaving 23 bases between. This CDR3 comprises 18 residues. The CDR3 coding sequence is TGCGCCAGCAGCCAAGATTGGGGCGACAGTGTCCACTGGGATGAGCAGTTCTTC. Translating it yields CASSQDWGDSVHWDEQFF.

As to this clone: Other DNA sequences from this sample encode an identical CDR3 as well. In DNA form, the CDR3 reads TGCGCCAGCAGCTTGGGCGGATACAATGAGCAGTTCTTC. Its protein is CASSLGGYNEQFF. The rearrangement uses TRBV5-1 and TRBJ2-1, with no clear D. Per germline, CDR1 SGHRS and CDR2 YFSETQ. The CDR3 consists of 13 residues. V was pared by 0 bases and J by 4 bases, with 5 bases between.

The J gene is TRBJ2-1, the V gene TRBV18; the D is unclear. The CDR3 extends over 16 amino acids. Germline V gene sequence: CDR1 KGHSH, CDR2 LQKENI. Trimming cost V 1 base and J 8 bases, with 18 bases left between them. The CDR3: CASSPQSRADSHEQFF. The DNA for the CDR3 is TGTGCCAGCTCACCACAATCTAGGGCAGATAGCCATGAGCAGTTCTTC.

The V call is TRBV7-8, the J call TRBJ1-5; D remains ambiguous. Looked up from germline, CDR1 is SGHVS and CDR2 is FQNEAQ. The CDR3 loop spans 15 amino acids. V was pared by 7 bases and J by 3 bases, with 16 bases between. The CDR3 region has the DNA TGTGCCAGCACCCCCCGAGGCAGCCACAATCAGCCCCAGCATTTT. Amino acid sequence: CASTPRGSHNQPQHF.

The rearrangement joins TRBV6-2 or TRBV6-3 to TRBJ2-2; 10 bases line up with TRBD1. Per the germline V gene, CDR1 is MNHEY and CDR2 is SVGEGT. The CDR3 is 15 amino acids. V shed 7 bases and J 6 bases; nucleotides not matched to a gene: 8. The chain's CDR3 is CASTPGTGVSGELFF. Written as DNA, the CDR3 is TGTGCCAGCACCCCCGGGACAGGGGTATCCGGGGAGCTGTTTTTT.

This chain joins TRBV15 and TRBJ2-7; D ambiguous. The V end lost 5 bases, the J end lost 5 bases, and 13 bases lay between the germline ends. The CDR3 loop spans 13 amino acids. From germline, CDR1 is LNHNV and CDR2 YYDKDF (reference sequence). The CDR3 region has the DNA TGTGCCACCAGCCCCTCACTTTTGGACGAGCAGTACTTC. It codes for CATSPSLLDEQYF.

This chain joins TRBV5-1 and TRBJ2-3, with 9 bases fitting TRBD1. V shed 4 bases, J shed 6 bases, and the junction held 12 bases outside the gene matches. The CDR3 contains 16 residues. Germline V gives CDR1 SGHRS, CDR2 YFSETQ. The CDR3 loop reads CASSPHKQGAGDTQYF. The CDR3 region has the DNA TGCGCCAGCAGCCCACACAAACAGGGGGCTGGGGATACGCAGTATTTT.

Here the CDR3 DNA reads TGTGCCAGTTATAATAATTCACCCCTCCACTTT. It yields the protein CASYNNSPLHF. The rearrangement links TRBV28 to TRBJ1-6; D ambiguous. This CDR3 is 11 amino acids long. Germline CDR1 and CDR2: MDHEN and SYDVKM. Trimming stripped 9 bases from V and 5 bases from J, with 5 bases between. Full variable domain (rest looked up from reference TRBV28 and TRBJ1-6): DVKVTQSSRYLVKRTGEKVFLECVQDMDHENMFWYRQDPGLGLRLIYFSYDVKMKEKGDIPEGYSVSREKKERFSLILESASTNQTSMYLCASYNNSPLHFGNGTRLTVT.

V usage is TRBV6-1 and J usage is TRBJ2-7; D is unclear. Germline CDR1 reads MNHNS; CDR2 reads SASEGT. CDR3 length: 13 amino acids. V was shortened by 3 bases and J by 0 bases, with 6 bases between the two germline ends. CDR3 DNA sequence: TGTGCCAGCAGTGACGGGTTCTCCTACGAGCAGTACTTC. Amino acid sequence: CASSDGFSYEQYF.

The V call is TRBV5-4, the J call TRBJ2-2; 12 nucleotides align to TRBD2. The CDR3 sequence is 16 residues long. Germline CDR1 SGHNT, CDR2 YYREEE (reference sequence). V shed 3 bases and J 3 bases; nucleotides not matched to a gene: 3. The CDR3 nucleotides are TGTGCCAGCAGCTCAGGACTAGCGGGGTACACCGGGGAGCTGTTTTTT. It yields the protein CASSSGLAGYTGELFF.

This chain joins TRBV5-5 and TRBJ1-5; maybe TRBD1 (5 bases). The V and J ends lost 3 bases and 2 bases respectively, with 9 bases between them. This CDR3 region has 14 residues. CDR1 and CDR2 (germline): SGHKS, YYEKEE (reference sequence). The CDR3 protein is CASSWGTRNQPQHF. CDR3 nucleotide sequence: TGTGCCAGCAGCTGGGGCACACGCAATCAGCCCCAGCATTTT.

The J gene is TRBJ2-7, the V gene TRBV12-3 or TRBV12-4, with D perhaps matching TRBD2 (6 bases). Deletions cut 3 bases from V and 2 bases from J, with 8 bases between. This CDR3 spans 13 amino acids. CDR3 bases: TGTGCCAGCAGTTTGGCGGGGCCCTACGAGCAGTACTTC. It codes for CASSLAGPYEQYF.

This CDR3 reads CASTLSIDRRAQPQHF. The CDR3 DNA reads as TGTGCCAGCACCCTCTCGATAGACAGGAGGGCTCAGCCCCAGCATTTT. The chain has TRBV28 and TRBJ1-5; tentatively, D is TRBD1 (6 bases). The CDR3 has 16 amino acids. V lost 7 bases, J lost 6 bases, and 22 bases lay in between. Germline-derived CDR1 and CDR2 are MDHEN and SYDVKM.

The chain couples TRBV7-8 to TRBJ2-5; 7 bases match TRBD2. V dropped 5 bases and J dropped 5; count of bases not matched to a gene: 8. Germline V gives CDR1 SGHVS, CDR2 FQNEAQ. The CDR3 covers 14 residues. The CDR3 loop reads CASSPVGAGETQYF. In nucleotides, the CDR3 is TGTGCCAGCAGCCCAGTGGGAGCGGGGGAGACCCAGTACTTC.

V is TRBV5-1 and J is TRBJ2-3; no reliable D call. Germline CDR1 SGHRS, CDR2 YFSETQ. There are 13 residues in the CDR3. The V end lost 3 bases, the J end lost 4 bases, and 9 bases lay between the germline ends. The CDR3 sequence: CASSSLASDTQYF. For the CDR3, the DNA is TGCGCCAGCAGCTCACTCGCATCAGATACGCAGTATTTT.

The J gene is TRBJ1-3, the V gene TRBV5-8; no reliable D call. Trimming removed 4 bases at V and 0 bases at J, with 11 bases between. Germline V gene data show CDR1 as SGHTS and CDR2 as YDEGEE. This CDR3 comprises 15 residues. The CDR3 DNA is TGTGCCAGCAGCCACGACGGGTTCTCTGGAAACACCATATATTTT. Protein product: CASSHDGFSGNTIYF.

The rearrangement uses TRBV7-2 and TRBJ1-6, with TRBD1 as a possible D gene (6 bases). Germline-derived CDR1 and CDR2 are SGHTA and FQGNSA. V was trimmed by 1 base and J by 10 bases, leaving 14 bases between them. This CDR3 is 15 amino acids long. CDR3 sequence: CASSLGAGAYSPLHF. CDR3 DNA sequence: TGTGCCAGCAGCTTAGGTGCAGGGGCTTACTCACCCCTCCACTTT.

This sequence joins TRBV5-1 and TRBJ1-2; D may be TRBD1 (6 bases). This CDR3 is built from 14 residues. The germline V gene encodes CDR1 SGHRS and CDR2 YFSETQ. V lost 7 bases, J lost 8 bases, and 21 bases lay in between. CDR3 sequence reads: CASPGHPRLLGYTF. CDR3 bases: TGCGCCAGCCCGGGACATCCCCGACTACTGGGCTACACCTTC.